These 27 T cell receptor beta chains were all obtained from the same sample, sequenced in a study of T cell repertoires in ileal Crohn's disease. The assay was immunoSEQ multiplex PCR, and TCRdb's table has in-frame clones only and misses some. Found here are roughly 9,600 clones, around 80% of them singletons; the top ten hold approximately 24%. The sequenced sample was ileal tissue. The receptors were sampled from an adult with Crohn's disease.

The rearrangement links TRBV14 to TRBJ2-5, with D tentatively TRBD2 (6 bases). CDR1 is SGHDN and CDR2 is FVKESK in the germline V gene. This CDR3 has 15 residues. The germline V and J ends were trimmed by 3 bases and 5 bases, with 16 bases remaining between them. CDR3 DNA: TGTGCCAGCAGCCACCAACGGGGGTTCGGGGAGACCCAGTACTTC. This translates into CASSHQRGFGETQYF. The variable domain in full, completed from reference TRBV14 and TRBJ2-5, reads EAGVTQFPSHSVIEKGQTVTLRCDPISGHDNLYWYRRVMGKEIKFLLHFVKESKQDESGMPNNRFLAERTGGTYSTLKVQPAELEDSGVYFCASSHQRGFGETQYFGPGTRLLVL.

Here the CDR3 DNA reads TGTGCCACCAGCAGCGCACTAGCGGTGGAGACCCAGTACTTC. Its translation is CATSSALAVETQYF. The V gene is TRBV15, the J gene TRBJ2-5; 8 nucleotides agree with TRBD2. Germline CDR1 reads LNHNV; CDR2 reads YYDKDF (reference sequence). The length of the CDR3 is 14 residues. Germline trimming cut 3 bases from V and 5 bases from J; bases unmatched to any gene: 5.

The chain is built from TRBV11-1 and TRBJ2-4, with 11 bases aligning to TRBD2. Losses at the gene ends were 4 bases for V and 2 bases for J; bases not matched to a gene: 7. The CDR3 covers 17 residues. CDR1 and CDR2 from the germline V gene are SGHAT and FQDESV (reference sequence). The CDR3 nucleotides read TGTGCCAGCAGCTATCAACTAGCGGGGGCCTCCAAAAACATTCAGTACTTC. Protein sequence: CASSYQLAGASKNIQYF.

This sequence joins TRBV7-2 and TRBJ2-2, with TRBD2 matching 8 bases. CDR3 size: 17 residues. The germline V gene has CDR1 SGHTA and CDR2 FQGNSA. Trimming at V came to 4 bases and at J to 5 bases, leaving 12 bases not matched to a gene. CDR3: CASSYNGGGRGTGELFF. The DNA for the CDR3 is TGTGCCAGCAGCTATAACGGCGGGGGGCGAGGGACCGGGGAGCTGTTTTTT. Based on the CDR3 plus reference TRBV7-2 and TRBJ2-2, the full variable domain is GAGVSQSPSNKVTEKGKDVELRCDPISGHTALYWYRQSLGQGLEFLIYFQGNSAPDKSGLPSDRFSAERTGGSVSTLTIQRTQQEDSAVYLCASSYNGGGRGTGELFFGEGSRLTVL.

The chain joins TRBV5-1 to TRBJ2-7, with D maybe TRBD2 (6 bases). The germline gives CDR1 SGHRS, CDR2 YFSETQ. This CDR3 contains 15 residues. V lost 0 bases, J lost 0 bases, and 10 bases lay in between. CDR3 amino acids: CASSLGAGSSYEQYF. The CDR3 nucleotides read TGCGCCAGCAGCTTGGGGGCGGGAAGCTCCTACGAGCAGTACTTC.

V usage is TRBV19 and J usage is TRBJ2-1; TRBD2 matches at 11 bases. V shed 5 bases and J 5 bases; nucleotides not matched to a gene: 8. The CDR3 covers 16 residues. Germline V lookup: CDR1 LNHDA, CDR2 SQIVND (reference sequence). The CDR3 nucleotides read TGTGCCAGTAGTCTCAATCCGGGACTAGCGGACAATGAGCAGTTCTTC. It translates to CASSLNPGLADNEQFF.

This chain joins TRBV15 and TRBJ1-1; TRBD1 matches 7 bases. The ends lost 1 base at V and 5 bases at J; junction bases unmatched: 7. Germline CDR1 LNHNV, CDR2 YYDKDF (reference sequence). The CDR3 runs 15 residues. The CDR3 region has the DNA TGTGCCACCAGCAGAGGTACAGGGGTGGGTACTGAAGCTTTCTTT. Its translation is CATSRGTGVGTEAFF.

This chain links TRBV28 with TRBJ2-1, with 14 nucleotides matching TRBD2. Germline CDR1 and CDR2: MDHEN and SYDVKM. J gave up 7 bases and V 7 bases, and 9 bases lay outside the gene matches. The CDR3 covers 16 residues. The CDR3 coding sequence is TGTGCCAGCATAGTGGCGGGACTAGCGGGAGTAAATGAGCAGTTCTTC. Its translation is CASIVAGLAGVNEQFF. Full variable domain (remainder filled in from reference TRBV28 and TRBJ2-1): DVKVTQSSRYLVKRTGEKVFLECVQDMDHENMFWYRQDPGLGLRLIYFSYDVKMKEKGDIPEGYSVSREKKERFSLILESASTNQTSMYLCASIVAGLAGVNEQFFGPGTRLTVL.

The chain recombines TRBV15 with TRBJ1-2, with a possible D match to TRBD1 (6 bases). In germline, CDR1 is LNHNV, CDR2 YYDKDF (reference sequence). Trimming pared 5 bases from V and 7 bases from J, leaving 11 bases between. This CDR3 contains 12 residues. This chain's CDR3 is CATSPGGRGYTF. The CDR3 region has the DNA TGTGCCACCAGCCCTGGGGGCCGTGGCTACACCTTC.

The chain joins TRBV5-1 to TRBJ1-1; 9 nucleotides match TRBD1. Unmatched junction bases numbered 9, after V lost 6 bases and J lost 6 bases. Germline CDR1 SGHRS, CDR2 YFSETQ. The CDR3 length is 14 residues. CDR3 bases: TGCGCCAGCACCCCAGGACAGGGGTTTGCTGAAGCTTTCTTT. Protein product: CASTPGQGFAEAFF.

The chain is built from TRBV30 and TRBJ1-5, with 11 bases fitting TRBD1. Looked up from germline, CDR1 is GTSNPN and CDR2 is SVGIG (reference sequence). After removal of 7 bases from V and 4 bases from J, the junction contained 3 bases not matched to a gene. The CDR3 sequence is 13 residues long. The CDR3 region is CALDRGLNQPQHF. The CDR3 nucleotides are TGTGCCTTGGACAGGGGGCTTAATCAGCCCCAGCATTTT.

The genes are TRBV2 and TRBJ2-3, with TRBD2 as a possible D gene (6 bases). The germline V gene has CDR1 SNHLY and CDR2 FYNNEI. This CDR3 is 12 amino acids long. Trimming shortened V by 8 bases and J by 5 bases, and 11 bases separated the two germline ends. The DNA for the CDR3 is TGTGCCAGCCGTCGGAGGGAAGATACGCAGTATTTT. Translating it yields CASRRREDTQYF. Based on the CDR3 plus reference TRBV2 and TRBJ2-3, the full variable domain is EPEVTQTPSHQVTQMGQEVILRCVPISNHLYFYWYRQILGQKVEFLVSFYNNEISEKSEIFDDQFSVERPDGSNFTLKIRSTKLEDSAMYFCASRRREDTQYFGPGTRLTVL.

The DNA of the CDR3 is TGTGCCAGCAGTCAGGGTCCCACCGGGGAGCTGTTTTTT. It is translated as CASSQGPTGELFF. The genes are TRBV6-5 and TRBJ2-2, with D perhaps matching TRBD1 (5 bases). Germline V gives CDR1 MNHEY, CDR2 SVGAGI. This CDR3 spans 13 amino acids. The germline V and J ends were trimmed by 5 bases and 4 bases, with 8 bases remaining between them.

The chain couples TRBV6-1 to TRBJ1-1; D gene unclear. The V end was cut by 2 bases, the J end by 0 bases, with 4 bases between. CDR1 is MNHNS, CDR2 SASEGT, per germline. This CDR3 has 13 residues. For the CDR3, the DNA is TGTGCCAGCAGTGAACCTCTGAACACTGAAGCTTTCTTT. It translates to CASSEPLNTEAFF.

The gene calls are TRBV9 and TRBJ1-1; D gene uncertain. From germline, CDR1 is SGDLS and CDR2 YYNGEE. Deletions cut 3 bases from V and 1 base from J, with 7 bases between. The CDR3 sequence is 13 residues long. Here the CDR3 DNA reads TGTGCCAGCAGCGAGACTCCGAACACTGAAGCTTTCTTT. Protein sequence: CASSETPNTEAFF.

This sequence joins TRBV2 and TRBJ1-2; tentatively, D is TRBD1 (5 bases). The CDR3 extends over 13 amino acids. Looked up from germline, CDR1 is SNHLY and CDR2 is FYNNEI. V lost 7 bases, J lost 4 bases, and 13 bases lay in between. CDR3 nucleotides: TGTGCCAGCATCGCGACAGAGACCTATGGCTACACCTTC. It codes for CASIATETYGYTF.

J is TRBJ2-1 and V is TRBV11-3, with 7 nucleotides matching TRBD1. The V and J ends lost 6 bases and 3 bases, in that order; junction bases with no gene match: 8. The CDR3 totals 15 residues. CDR1 and CDR2 (germline): SGHNT, YENEEA. This chain's CDR3 is CASSLDRANYNEQFF. The CDR3 DNA reads TGTGCCAGCAGTCTAGACAGGGCAAACTACAATGAGCAGTTCTTC.

J is TRBJ2-2 and V is TRBV15, with 12 bases fitting TRBD1. With V trimmed by 2 bases and J by 7 bases, 14 bases remained unmatched. This CDR3 is built from 19 residues. Germline V lookup: CDR1 LNHNV, CDR2 YYDKDF (reference sequence). The CDR3, as DNA: TGTGCCACCAGCAGATGGGGGGGACAGGGGGCCGGAGGCCACGGGGAGCTGTTTTTT. This codes for CATSRWGGQGAGGHGELFF.

The rearrangement uses TRBV28 and TRBJ1-4; a possible D gene is TRBD1 (6 bases). The germline V and J ends were trimmed by 11 bases and 7 bases, with 17 bases remaining between them. CDR1 and CDR2 (germline): MDHEN, SYDVKM. The CDR3 is 13 residues long. The CDR3 bases are TGTGCCGGAAGGACAGCCTCCGGTGAAAAACTGTTTTTT. Translating it yields CAGRTASGEKLFF. The complete variable domain, with remaining parts taken from reference TRBV28 and TRBJ1-4, reads DVKVTQSSRYLVKRTGEKVFLECVQDMDHENMFWYRQDPGLGLRLIYFSYDVKMKEKGDIPEGYSVSREKKERFSLILESASTNQTSMYLCAGRTASGEKLFFGSGTQLSVL.

The CDR3 sequence: CASSPNRVGSPLHF. In nucleotides, the CDR3 is TGTGCCAGCAGCCCCAACAGGGTTGGTTCACCCCTCCACTTT. V and J are TRBV7-2 and TRBJ1-6; maybe TRBD1 (6 bases). The germline V gene encodes CDR1 SGHTA and CDR2 FQGNSA. V dropped 5 bases and J dropped 9 bases, with 14 bases sitting between them. The CDR3 contains 14 residues.

This chain connects TRBV5-1 to TRBJ2-7; D is possibly TRBD2 (5 bases). Germline V gene lookup returns CDR1 SGHRS and CDR2 YFSETQ. CDR3 length: 15 amino acids. V lost 0 bases and J 0 bases, leaving 10 bases between the germline ends. The CDR3 region has the DNA TGCGCCAGCAGCTTGGAATTCGGACTCTCCTACGAGCAGTACTTC. Its protein is CASSLEFGLSYEQYF.

This chain links TRBV2 with TRBJ2-7, with D possibly being TRBD2 (5 bases). The V gene lost 7 bases and the J gene lost 5 bases, with 15 bases spanning the gap. Germline V gene sequence: CDR1 SNHLY, CDR2 FYNNEI. The length of the CDR3 is 13 residues. The DNA for the CDR3 is TGTGCCAGCACCGAAGGGAGAGGCCACGAGCAGTACTTC. Translated: CASTEGRGHEQYF.

The V and J genes are TRBV7-2 and TRBJ1-2; D perhaps matches TRBD1 (5 bases). CDR3 length: 16 residues. V lost 5 bases, J lost 6 bases, and 22 bases lay in between. CDR1 and CDR2 (germline): SGHTA, FQGNSA. The DNA for the CDR3 is TGTGCCAGCAGCACCAATGCCGGGACTATCGGGGATGGCTACACCTTC. Amino acid sequence: CASSTNAGTIGDGYTF.

This sequence joins TRBV27 and TRBJ1-3; maybe TRBD1 (5 bases). This CDR3 comprises 15 residues. Trimming removed 4 bases at V and 9 bases at J, with 19 bases between. Germline V gene data show CDR1 as MNHEY and CDR2 as SMNVEV (reference sequence). The CDR3 region is CASSSHLDNQGTIYF. CDR3 DNA: TGTGCCAGCAGTTCCCACCTAGATAACCAGGGCACCATATATTTT.

V gene TRBV19 combines with J gene TRBJ1-1, with 10 bases aligning to TRBD1. The V segment lost 8 bases and the J segment 0 bases; nucleotides outside the gene matches: 6. This CDR3 is 15 amino acids long. The germline V gene has CDR1 LNHDA and CDR2 SQIVND (reference sequence). The chain's CDR3 is CASQDRGKVNTEAFF. In DNA form, the CDR3 reads TGTGCCAGTCAGGACAGGGGGAAGGTGAACACTGAAGCTTTCTTT. The whole variable domain, remainder taken from reference TRBV19 and TRBJ1-1, is DGGITQSPKYLFRKEGQNVTLSCEQNLNHDAMYWYRQDPGQGLRLIYYSQIVNDFQKGDIAEGYSVSREKKESFPLTVTSAQKNPTAFYLCASQDRGKVNTEAFFGQGTRLTVV.

The table lists this clone with a count of one. Compared with germline, one end of the junction differs, possibly owing to a read error. V gene TRBV5-6 combines with J gene TRBJ2-7, with 9 bases fitting TRBD1. The CDR3 contains 14 residues. Germline CDR1 SGHDT, CDR2 YYEEEE. In DNA, the CDR3 is TGTGCCAGCATCTTGACAGGGGGGGCCTACGAGCAGTACTTC. This codes for CASILTGGAYEQYF.

For the CDR3, the DNA is TGTGCCACCAGAAACAACGAGGGGGAACGATCCAAAAACATTCAGTACTTC. This encodes CATRNNEGERSKNIQYF. The rearrangement joins TRBV15 to TRBJ2-4; D possibly corresponds to TRBD1 (6 bases). The CDR3 is 17 residues long. V was trimmed by 6 bases and J by 2 bases, leaving 20 bases between them. Germline CDR1 is LNHNV and CDR2 is YYDKDF (reference sequence). Full variable domain (rest looked up from reference TRBV15 and TRBJ2-4): DAMVIQNPRYQVTQFGKPVTLSCSQTLNHNVMYWYQQKSSQAPKLLFHYYDKDFNNEADTPDNFQSRRPNTSFCFLDIRSPGLGDTAMYLCATRNNEGERSKNIQYFGAGTRLSVL.